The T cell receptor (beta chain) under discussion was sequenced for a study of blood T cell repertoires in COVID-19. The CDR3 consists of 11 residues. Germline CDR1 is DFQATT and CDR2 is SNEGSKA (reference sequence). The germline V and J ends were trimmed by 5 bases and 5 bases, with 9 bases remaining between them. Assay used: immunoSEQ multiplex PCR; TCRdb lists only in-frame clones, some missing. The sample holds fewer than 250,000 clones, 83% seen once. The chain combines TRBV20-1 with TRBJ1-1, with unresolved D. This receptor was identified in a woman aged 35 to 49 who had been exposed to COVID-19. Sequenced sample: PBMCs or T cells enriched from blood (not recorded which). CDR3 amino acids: CSASSGTEAFF. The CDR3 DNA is TGCAGTGCTTCCTCGGGTACTGAAGCTTTCTTT.